This TCR beta chain derives from a study of control samples from healthy donors and cancer patients. The table came from immunoSEQ multiplex PCR; TCRdb's copy has only in-frame clones and leaves some out. The sample carries approximately 50,000 clones, about 85% recorded once. The V end lost 10 bases, the J end lost 4 bases, and 18 bases lay between the germline ends. CDR3 size: 14 residues. Germline CDR1 SGHRS, CDR2 YFSETQ. The chain has TRBV5-1 and TRBJ2-1; possibly TRBD1 for D (6 bases). The sample taken for sequencing was PBMCs. This clonotype was sampled from a man aged 60 to 75 with head and neck cancer. The CDR3 spells CAPLRTEKYNEQFF. The CDR3 DNA is TGCGCCCCCCTTCGGACAGAGAAATACAATGAGCAGTTCTTC.